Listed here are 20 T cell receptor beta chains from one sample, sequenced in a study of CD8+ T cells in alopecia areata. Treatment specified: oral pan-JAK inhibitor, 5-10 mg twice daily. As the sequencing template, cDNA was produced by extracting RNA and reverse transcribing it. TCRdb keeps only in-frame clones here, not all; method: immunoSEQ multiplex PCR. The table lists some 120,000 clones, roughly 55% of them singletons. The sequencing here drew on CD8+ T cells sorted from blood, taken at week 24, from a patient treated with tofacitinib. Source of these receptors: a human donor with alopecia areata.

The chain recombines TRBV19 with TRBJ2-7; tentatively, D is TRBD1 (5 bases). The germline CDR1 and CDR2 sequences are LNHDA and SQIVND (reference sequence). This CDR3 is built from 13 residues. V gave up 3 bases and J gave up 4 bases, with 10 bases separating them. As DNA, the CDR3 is TGTGCCAGTAGTATGCAACAGGATTACGAGCAGTACTTC. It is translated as CASSMQQDYEQYF.

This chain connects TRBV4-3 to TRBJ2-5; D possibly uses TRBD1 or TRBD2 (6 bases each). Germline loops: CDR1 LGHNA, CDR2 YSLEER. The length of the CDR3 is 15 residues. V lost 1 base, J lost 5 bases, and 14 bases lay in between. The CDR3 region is CASSQGRGAGETQYF. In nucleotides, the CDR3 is TGCGCCAGCAGCCAAGGGAGGGGGGCCGGGGAGACCCAGTACTTC.

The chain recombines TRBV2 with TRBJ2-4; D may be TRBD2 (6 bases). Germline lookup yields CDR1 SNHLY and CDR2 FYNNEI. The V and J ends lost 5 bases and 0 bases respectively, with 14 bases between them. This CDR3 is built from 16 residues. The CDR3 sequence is CASSKVPEGAKNIQYF. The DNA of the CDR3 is TGTGCCAGCAGTAAGGTGCCGGAGGGAGCCAAAAACATTCAGTACTTC.

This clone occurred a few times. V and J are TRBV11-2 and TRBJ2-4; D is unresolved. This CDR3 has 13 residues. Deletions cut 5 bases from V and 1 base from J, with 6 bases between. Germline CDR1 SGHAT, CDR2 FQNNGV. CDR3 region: CASSRAAKNIQYF. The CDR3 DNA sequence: TGTGCCAGCAGCCGGGCGGCCAAAAACATTCAGTACTTC. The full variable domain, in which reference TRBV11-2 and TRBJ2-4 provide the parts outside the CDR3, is EAGVAQSPRYKIIEKRQSVAFWCNPISGHATLYWYQQILGQGPKLLIQFQNNGVVDDSQLPKDRFSAERLKGVDSTLKIQPAKLEDSAVYLCASSRAAKNIQYFGAGTRLSVL.

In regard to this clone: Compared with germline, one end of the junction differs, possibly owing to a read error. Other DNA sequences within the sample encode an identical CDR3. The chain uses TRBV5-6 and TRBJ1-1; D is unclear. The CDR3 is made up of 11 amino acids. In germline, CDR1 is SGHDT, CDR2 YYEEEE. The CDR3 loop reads CASSLNTEAFF. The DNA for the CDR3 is TGTGCCAGCAGCCTGAATACTGAAGCTTTCTTT.

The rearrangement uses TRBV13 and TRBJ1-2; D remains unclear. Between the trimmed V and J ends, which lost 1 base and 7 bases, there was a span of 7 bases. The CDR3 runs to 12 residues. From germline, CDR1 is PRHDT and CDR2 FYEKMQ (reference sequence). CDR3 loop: CASSLEGGGYTF. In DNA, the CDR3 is TGTGCCAGCAGCTTAGAGGGTGGTGGCTACACCTTC.

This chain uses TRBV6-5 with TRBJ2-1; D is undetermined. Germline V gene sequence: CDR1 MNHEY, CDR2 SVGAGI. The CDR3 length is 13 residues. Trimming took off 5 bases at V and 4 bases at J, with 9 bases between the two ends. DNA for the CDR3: TGTGCCAGCAGTAAACAGTTTTACAATGAGCAGTTCTTC. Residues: CASSKQFYNEQFF.

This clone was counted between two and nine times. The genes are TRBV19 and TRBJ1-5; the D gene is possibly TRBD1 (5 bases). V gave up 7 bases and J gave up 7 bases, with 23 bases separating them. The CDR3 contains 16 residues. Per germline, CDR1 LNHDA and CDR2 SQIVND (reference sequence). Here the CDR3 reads CASTDSGTGGRQPQHF. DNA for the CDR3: TGTGCCAGTACCGATTCCGGGACTGGTGGGCGACAGCCCCAGCATTTT.

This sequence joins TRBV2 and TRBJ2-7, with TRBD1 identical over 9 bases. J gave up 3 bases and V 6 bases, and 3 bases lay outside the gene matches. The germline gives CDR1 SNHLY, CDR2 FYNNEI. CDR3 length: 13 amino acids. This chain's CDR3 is CASSRTGDYEQYF. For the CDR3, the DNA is TGTGCCAGCAGCCGGACAGGGGACTACGAGCAGTACTTC.

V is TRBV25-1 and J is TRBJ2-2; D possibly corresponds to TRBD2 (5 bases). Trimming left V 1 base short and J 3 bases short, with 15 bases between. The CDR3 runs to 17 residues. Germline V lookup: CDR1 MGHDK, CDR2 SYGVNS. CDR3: CASSEWGPQLDTGELFF. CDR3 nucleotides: TGTGCCAGCAGTGAATGGGGTCCCCAACTAGACACCGGGGAGCTGTTTTTT.

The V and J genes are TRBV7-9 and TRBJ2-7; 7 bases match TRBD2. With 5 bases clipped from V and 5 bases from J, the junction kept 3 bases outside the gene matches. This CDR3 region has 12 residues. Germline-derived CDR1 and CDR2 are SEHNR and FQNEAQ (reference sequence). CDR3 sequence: CASSRSGDEQYF. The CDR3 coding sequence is TGTGCCAGCAGCCGAAGCGGGGACGAGCAGTACTTC.

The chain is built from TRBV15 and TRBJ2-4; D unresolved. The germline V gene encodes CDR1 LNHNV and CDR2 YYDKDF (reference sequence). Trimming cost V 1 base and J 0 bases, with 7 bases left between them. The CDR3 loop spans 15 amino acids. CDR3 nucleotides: TGTGCCACCAGCAGAGCTAAGCTAGCCAAAAACATTCAGTACTTC. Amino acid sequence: CATSRAKLAKNIQYF. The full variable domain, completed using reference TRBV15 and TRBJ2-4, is DAMVIQNPRYQVTQFGKPVTLSCSQTLNHNVMYWYQQKSSQAPKLLFHYYDKDFNNEADTPDNFQSRRPNTSFCFLDIRSPGLGDTAMYLCATSRAKLAKNIQYFGAGTRLSVL.

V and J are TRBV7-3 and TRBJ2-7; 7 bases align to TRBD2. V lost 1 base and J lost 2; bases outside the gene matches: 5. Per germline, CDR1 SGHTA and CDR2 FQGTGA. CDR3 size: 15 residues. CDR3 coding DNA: TGTGCCAGCAGCTTAAGCGGAAGCGGGGCCTACGAGCAGTACTTC. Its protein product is CASSLSGSGAYEQYF. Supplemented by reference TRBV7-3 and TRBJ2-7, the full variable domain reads GAGVSQTPSNKVTEKGKYVELRCDPISGHTALYWYRQSLGQGPEFLIYFQGTGAADDSGLPNDRFFAVRPEGSVSTLKIQRTERGDSAVYLCASSLSGSGAYEQYFGPGTRLTVT.

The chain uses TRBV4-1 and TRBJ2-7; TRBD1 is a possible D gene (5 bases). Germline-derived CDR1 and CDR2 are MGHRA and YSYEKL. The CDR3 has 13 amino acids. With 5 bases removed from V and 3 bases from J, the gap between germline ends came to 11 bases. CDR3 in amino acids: CASSKGTGYEQYF. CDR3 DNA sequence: TGCGCCAGCAGCAAAGGAACAGGCTACGAGCAGTACTTC.

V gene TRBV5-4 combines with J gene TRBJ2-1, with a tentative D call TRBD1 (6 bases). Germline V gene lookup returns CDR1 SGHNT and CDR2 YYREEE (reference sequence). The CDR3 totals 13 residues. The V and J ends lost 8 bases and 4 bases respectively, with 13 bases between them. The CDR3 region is CASTGSSYNEQFF. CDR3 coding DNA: TGTGCCAGTACAGGGAGTTCTTACAATGAGCAGTTCTTC.

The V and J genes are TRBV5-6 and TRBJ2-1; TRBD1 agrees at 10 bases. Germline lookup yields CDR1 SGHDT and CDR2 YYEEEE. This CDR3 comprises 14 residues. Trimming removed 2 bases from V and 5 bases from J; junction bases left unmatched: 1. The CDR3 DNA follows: TGTGCCAGCAGCTTCGGGACAGGGGACAATGAGCAGTTCTTC. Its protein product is CASSFGTGDNEQFF.

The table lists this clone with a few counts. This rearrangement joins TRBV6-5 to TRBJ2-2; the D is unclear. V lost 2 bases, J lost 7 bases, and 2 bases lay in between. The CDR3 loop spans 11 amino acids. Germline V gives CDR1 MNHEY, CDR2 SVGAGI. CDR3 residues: CASSYDGELFF. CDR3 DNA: TGTGCCAGCAGTTACGACGGGGAGCTGTTTTTT.

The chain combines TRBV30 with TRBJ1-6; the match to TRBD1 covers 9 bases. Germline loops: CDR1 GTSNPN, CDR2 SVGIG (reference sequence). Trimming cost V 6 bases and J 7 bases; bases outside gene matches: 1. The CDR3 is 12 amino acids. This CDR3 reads CACDRGNSPLHF. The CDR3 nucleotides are TGTGCCTGCGACAGGGGGAATTCACCCCTCCACTTT.

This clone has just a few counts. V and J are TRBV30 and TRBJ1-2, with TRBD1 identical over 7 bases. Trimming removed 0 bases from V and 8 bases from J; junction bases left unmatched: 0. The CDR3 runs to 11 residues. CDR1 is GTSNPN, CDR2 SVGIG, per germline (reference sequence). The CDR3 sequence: CAWSVGGGYTF. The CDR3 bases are TGTGCCTGGAGTGTAGGGGGCGGCTACACCTTC.

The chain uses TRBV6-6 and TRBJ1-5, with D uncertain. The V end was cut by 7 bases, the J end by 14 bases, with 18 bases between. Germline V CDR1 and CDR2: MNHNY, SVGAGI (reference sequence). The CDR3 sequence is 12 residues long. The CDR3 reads CASIDDGGIEHF. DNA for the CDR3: TGTGCCAGCATCGACGACGGTGGCATTGAGCATTTT.